Below are 30 T cell receptor beta chains sequenced from a single sample in a study of OX40 agonist ivuxolimab in advanced cancers. Method: immunoSEQ multiplex PCR; TCRdb's copy keeps in-frame clones and lacks some. The sample has 55,000 to 90,000 clones; 80% to 90% are singletons. The source was CD4+ or CD8+ T cells sorted from blood, collected in a trial of the OX40 agonist ivuxolimab. The receptors originated from an adult with an advanced solid tumor such as melanoma, head and neck, liver or kidney cancer.

V is TRBV7-9 and J is TRBJ1-1; D is unclear. Germline V gives CDR1 SEHNR, CDR2 FQNEAQ (reference sequence). Between the trimmed V and J ends, which lost 2 bases and 7 bases, there was a span of 11 bases. The CDR3 loop spans 13 amino acids. This CDR3 is CASSLSIGGEAFF. CDR3 nucleotides: TGTGCCAGCAGCTTAAGTATTGGCGGTGAAGCTTTCTTT.

V gene TRBV5-6 combines with J gene TRBJ2-5; maybe TRBD2 (6 bases). Germline values: CDR1 SGHDT, CDR2 YYEEEE. Deletions cut 0 bases from V and 1 base from J, with 10 bases between. The CDR3 length is 15 residues. CDR3 sequence: CASSLVRRVQETQYF. As DNA, the CDR3 is TGTGCCAGCAGCTTGGTACGGAGGGTCCAAGAGACCCAGTACTTC. Looking up the rest from reference TRBV5-6 and TRBJ2-5 gives the full variable domain: DAGVTQSPTHLIKTRGQQVTLRCSPKSGHDTVSWYQQALGQGPQFIFQYYEEEERQRGNFPDRFSGHQFPNYSSELNVNALLLGDSALYLCASSLVRRVQETQYFGPGTRLLVL.

The gene calls are TRBV28 and TRBJ2-1; TRBD2 matches at 7 bases. Germline V gene lookup returns CDR1 MDHEN and CDR2 SYDVKM. Germline trimming cut 5 bases from V and 6 bases from J; bases unmatched to any gene: 10. This CDR3 is built from 15 residues. CDR3 nucleotide sequence: TGTGCCAGCAGTCCCCCGCGGGGGTTTGGCAATGAGCAGTTCTTC. Amino acid sequence: CASSPPRGFGNEQFF.

The chain's CDR3 is CATSRPTRQGEAFF. CDR3 coding DNA: TGTGCCACCAGCAGACCAACCCGACAGGGTGAAGCTTTCTTT. The rearrangement links TRBV15 to TRBJ1-1; TRBD1 agrees at 7 bases. This CDR3 is 14 amino acids long. CDR1 and CDR2 from the germline V gene are LNHNV and YYDKDF (reference sequence). V shed 2 bases and J 7 bases; nucleotides not matched to a gene: 7.

V and J are TRBV7-9 and TRBJ1-4; the D gene is possibly TRBD1 (5 bases). V was pared by 5 bases and J by 8 bases, with 15 bases between. Germline values: CDR1 SEHNR, CDR2 FQNEAQ (reference sequence). This CDR3 region has 14 residues. The CDR3 spells CASSPPGVGEKLFF. The CDR3 DNA sequence: TGTGCCAGCAGCCCCCCGGGGGTTGGAGAAAAACTGTTTTTT.

The chain employs TRBV2 and TRBJ1-6, with D unclear. V lost 9 bases and J 8 bases, leaving 17 bases between the germline ends. This CDR3 region has 14 residues. The V gene's germline CDR1 is SNHLY and CDR2 FYNNEI. For the CDR3, the DNA is TGTGCCAGAGCATCCGACACCATAGATTCACCCCTCCACTTT. This sequence encodes CARASDTIDSPLHF.

The chain uses TRBV5-6 and TRBJ2-7; D is perhaps TRBD2 (6 bases). CDR3 size: 14 residues. Looked up from germline, CDR1 is SGHDT and CDR2 is YYEEEE. Trimming took off 6 bases at V and 2 bases at J, with 15 bases between the two ends. CDR3 coding DNA: TGTGCCAGCACCTGGGAGGACGGGACCTACGAGCAGTACTTC. It codes for CASTWEDGTYEQYF.

V is TRBV28 and J is TRBJ1-2; D may be TRBD1 (5 bases). This CDR3 has 14 residues. V lost 5 bases to trimming and J lost 7 bases, with 17 bases between them. Germline V gives CDR1 MDHEN, CDR2 SYDVKM. This chain's CDR3 is CASSPRRGISGYTF. The DNA for the CDR3 is TGTGCCAGCAGTCCCCGAAGGGGAATTAGTGGCTACACCTTC.

The V call is TRBV11-1, the J call TRBJ1-1, with 10 nucleotides matching TRBD1. Germline trimming cut 8 bases from V and 6 bases from J; bases unmatched to any gene: 9. Germline V CDR1 and CDR2: SGHAT, FQDESV (reference sequence). This CDR3 comprises 14 residues. DNA for the CDR3: TGTGCCAGCGCATCAACGGGGACAGGGGCTGAAGCTTTCTTT. This gives the protein CASASTGTGAEAFF.

The chain combines TRBV19 with TRBJ1-5, with 8 bases lining up with TRBD1. The CDR3 runs to 13 residues. V was clipped by 9 bases and J by 6 bases; unmatched bases: 7. In germline, CDR1 is LNHDA, CDR2 SQIVND (reference sequence). The CDR3 loop is CASHDRGGQPQHF. The CDR3 DNA reads TGTGCCAGCCACGACAGGGGAGGTCAGCCCCAGCATTTT. The full variable domain, its missing parts supplied by reference TRBV19 and TRBJ1-5, is DGGITQSPKYLFRKEGQNVTLSCEQNLNHDAMYWYRQDPGQGLRLIYYSQIVNDFQKGDIAEGYSVSREKKESFPLTVTSAQKNPTAFYLCASHDRGGQPQHFGDGTRLSIL.

This sequence joins TRBV5-1 and TRBJ1-6, with D maybe TRBD1 (5 bases). Germline V gene sequence: CDR1 SGHRS, CDR2 YFSETQ. V gave up 5 bases and J gave up 0 bases, with 15 bases separating them. The CDR3 has 17 amino acids. The CDR3 protein is CASRWVGASSYNSPLHF. The DNA for the CDR3 is TGCGCCAGCAGATGGGTTGGGGCGAGCTCCTATAATTCACCCCTCCACTTT.

This chain uses TRBV7-6 with TRBJ1-1; 7 bases align to TRBD1. Germline values: CDR1 SGHVS, CDR2 FNYEAQ. The CDR3 runs to 15 residues. The junction had 11 bases not matched to a gene; V was cut back by 5 bases and J by 5 bases. The CDR3 DNA sequence: TGTGCCAGCAGCATATACAGGGCAGGGGGGACTGAAGCTTTCTTT. This encodes CASSIYRAGGTEAFF.

The chain employs TRBV11-2 and TRBJ1-4; D gene uncertain. Germline loops: CDR1 SGHAT, CDR2 FQNNGV. This CDR3 is built from 14 residues. Trimming left V 2 bases short and J 5 bases short, with 9 bases between. The DNA for the CDR3 is TGTGCCAGCAGCTTATTTAGGGAAAATGAAAAACTGTTTTTT. Encoded protein: CASSLFRENEKLFF.

The rearrangement uses TRBV5-8 and TRBJ2-1; possible D gene TRBD2, 5 bases. The germline V and J ends were trimmed by 4 bases and 0 bases, with 11 bases remaining between them. The CDR3 length is 15 residues. Germline-derived CDR1 and CDR2 are SGHTS and YDEGEE. CDR3 sequence: CASSTAGISYNEQFF. In DNA form, the CDR3 reads TGTGCCAGCAGCACGGCCGGGATCTCCTACAATGAGCAGTTCTTC.

The chain uses TRBV5-8 and TRBJ1-2; D perhaps matches TRBD1 (6 bases). Germline V gene data show CDR1 as SGHTS and CDR2 as YDEGEE. V lost 0 bases and J lost 7, with 13 bases in between. This CDR3 is built from 14 residues. This CDR3 reads CASSLVGALGGYTF. CDR3 nucleotides: TGTGCCAGCAGCTTGGTGGGGGCGCTCGGTGGCTACACCTTC.

This chain links TRBV5-1 with TRBJ1-2; D unresolved. Germline V lookup: CDR1 SGHRS, CDR2 YFSETQ. This CDR3 is 12 amino acids long. V lost 0 bases, J lost 3 bases, and 3 bases lay in between. CDR3 coding DNA: TGCGCCAGCAGCTTGGCGGACTATGGCTACACCTTC. It codes for CASSLADYGYTF.

The rearrangement uses TRBV28 and TRBJ1-6; perhaps TRBD1 as D (6 bases). Deletions cut 4 bases from V and 6 bases from J, with 13 bases between. Germline CDR1 and CDR2: MDHEN and SYDVKM. This CDR3 region has 15 residues. The CDR3 sequence: CASSYLRGRNSPLHF. CDR3 coding DNA: TGTGCCAGCAGTTACCTCCGGGGGCGTAATTCACCCCTCCACTTT.

The rearrangement links TRBV21-1 to TRBJ1-6; TRBD1 is the table's D call, not checked against the DNA. TRBV21-1 is a documented pseudogene. This CDR3 has 16 amino acids. The DNA for the CDR3 is TGTGCCAGCAGCAAATGGGACAGTTCGTATAATTCACCCCTCCACTTT. Encoded protein: CASSKWDSSYNSPLHF.

The chain links TRBV6-5 to TRBJ1-1; D uncertain. Germline-derived CDR1 and CDR2 are MNHEY and SVGAGI. Trimming removed 5 bases at V and 0 bases at J, with 7 bases between. The CDR3 is made up of 13 amino acids. DNA of the CDR3: TGTGCCAGCAGTCCGATTCTGAACACTGAAGCTTTCTTT. Protein product: CASSPILNTEAFF.

This clone is a singleton in its sample. The chain is built from TRBV27 and TRBJ2-3, with TRBD2 matching 12 bases. The germline gives CDR1 MNHEY, CDR2 SMNVEV (reference sequence). The CDR3 sequence is 15 residues long. V was clipped by 3 bases and J by 4 bases; unmatched bases: 2. CDR3 bases: TGTGCCAGCAGTTTTCTAGCGGGGGGGGCAGATACGCAGTATTTT. It is translated as CASSFLAGGADTQYF.

The genes are TRBV6-5 and TRBJ2-5; a possible D gene is TRBD1 (6 bases). Judging by the DNA end, TRBJ2-7 fits better; the J call may be wrong. The CDR3 totals 14 residues. Looked up from germline, CDR1 is MNHEY and CDR2 is SVGAGI. DNA for the CDR3: TGTGCCAGCCAGGGGTACCCCGGGACCTACGAGCAGTACTTC. Protein product: CASQGYPGTYEQYF.

This clone was observed a single time. The chain combines TRBV19 with TRBJ2-6; 10 bases fit TRBD1. CDR1 LNHDA and CDR2 SQIVND come from the germline V gene (reference sequence). V lost 0 bases and J lost 0; bases outside the gene matches: 8. The CDR3 is 20 residues long. CDR3 sequence (DNA): TGTGCCAGTAGTATAGATTCGGACAGGGGGTATCTCTCTGGGGCCAACGTCCTGACTTTC. It specifies CASSIDSDRGYLSGANVLTF.

This rearrangement joins TRBV10-1 to TRBJ2-3; D gene ambiguous. V was pared by 1 base and J by 5 bases, with 4 bases between. Germline V lookup: CDR1 WNHNN, CDR2 SYGVQD (reference sequence). The CDR3 is 12 residues long. CDR3 in DNA: TGCGCCAGCAGTGAGTGGGAAGATACGCAGTATTTT. Amino acids: CASSEWEDTQYF.

The CDR3 loop reads CASSIRDRGTDTQYF. The CDR3 coding sequence is TGTGCCAGTAGTATCCGGGACAGGGGCACAGATACGCAGTATTTT. V and J are TRBV19 and TRBJ2-3, with 9 bases lining up with TRBD1. This CDR3 has 15 residues. Germline V lookup: CDR1 LNHDA, CDR2 SQIVND (reference sequence). The V gene end was trimmed by 3 bases and the J gene end by 1 base; junction bases not matched to a gene: 2.

This clone was counted a single time. The rearrangement joins TRBV7-9 to TRBJ2-2, with TRBD2 matching 10 bases. Germline V CDR1 and CDR2: SEHNR, FQNEAQ (reference sequence). This CDR3 is 16 amino acids long. The junction had 1 base not matched to a gene; V was cut back by 3 bases and J by 0 bases. CDR3 amino acids: CASSFSGGTNTGELFF. DNA of the CDR3: TGTGCCAGCAGCTTTAGCGGGGGGACGAACACCGGGGAGCTGTTTTTT. Using reference TRBV7-9 and TRBJ2-2 for the parts outside the CDR3, the full variable domain is DTGVSQNPRHKITKRGQNVTFRCDPISEHNRLYWYRQTLGQGPEFLTYFQNEAQLEKSRLLSDRFSAERPKGSFSTLEIQRTEQGDSAMYLCASSFSGGTNTGELFFGEGSRLTVL.

The chain has TRBV7-9 and TRBJ2-7; D is unresolved. There are 13 residues in the CDR3. In germline, CDR1 is SEHNR, CDR2 FQNEAQ (reference sequence). V gave up 0 bases and J gave up 4 bases, with 7 bases separating them. DNA for the CDR3: TGTGCCAGCAGCTTAGCGGCAGAGTACGAGCAGTACTTC. It encodes CASSLAAEYEQYF.

V gene TRBV5-1 combines with J gene TRBJ2-7; D is tentatively TRBD1 or TRBD2 (6 bases each). Trimming pared 0 bases from V and 6 bases from J, leaving 16 bases between. Germline V gene data show CDR1 as SGHRS and CDR2 as YFSETQ. The CDR3 has 15 residues. CDR3 in DNA: TGCGCCAGCAGCTTGGTAGCTGGGGGGCGCGGCGAGCAGTACTTC. It codes for CASSLVAGGRGEQYF. Based on the CDR3 plus reference TRBV5-1 and TRBJ2-7, the full variable domain is KAGVTQTPRYLIKTRGQQVTLSCSPISGHRSVSWYQQTPGQGLQFLFEYFSETQRNKGNFPGRFSGRQFSNSRSEMNVSTLELGDSALYLCASSLVAGGRGEQYFGPGTRLTVT.

V is TRBV5-6 and J is TRBJ2-1, with unresolved D. Germline loops: CDR1 SGHDT, CDR2 YYEEEE. The V and J ends lost 1 base and 4 bases respectively, with 12 bases between them. The CDR3 has 15 amino acids. CDR3 sequence: CASSLSGPRYNEQFF. CDR3 DNA sequence: TGTGCCAGCAGCTTGTCTGGGCCCAGATACAATGAGCAGTTCTTC.

This rearrangement joins TRBV18 to TRBJ1-2; D perhaps matches TRBD1 (6 bases). The CDR3 has 14 amino acids. V lost 2 bases to trimming and J lost 8 bases, with 15 bases between them. Germline lookup yields CDR1 KGHSH and CDR2 LQKENI. The CDR3 here is CASSPTGRNSGYTF. The CDR3 coding sequence is TGTGCCAGCTCACCAACAGGGAGGAATAGCGGCTACACCTTC. Supplemented by reference TRBV18 and TRBJ1-2, the full variable domain reads NAGVMQNPRHLVRRRGQEARLRCSPMKGHSHVYWYRQLPEEGLKFMVYLQKENIIDESGMPKERFSAEFPKEGPSILRIQQVVRGDSAAYFCASSPTGRNSGYTFGSGTRLTVV.

The chain is built from TRBV30 and TRBJ1-2; 9 nucleotides align to TRBD1. CDR1 and CDR2 (germline): GTSNPN, SVGIG (reference sequence). After removal of 8 bases from V and 4 bases from J, the junction contained 5 bases not matched to a gene. CDR3 length equals 12 residues. CDR3 protein: CAHLDRGYGYTF. DNA of the CDR3: TGTGCCCATTTGGACAGGGGCTATGGCTACACCTTC.